What follows is one T cell receptor (beta chain) and its context. The junction departs from the called germline gene at one end, perhaps through a read error. Per the germline V gene, CDR1 is SEHNR and CDR2 is FQNEAQ (reference sequence). The CDR3 has 13 residues. The iRepertoire nested amplicon-rescue multiplex PCR amplified TCR alpha and beta CDR3s from RNA. Each CDR3 protein gets one entry after TCRdb re-called the multiplex PCR reads with MiXCR. The sample consists of some 12,000 distinct CDR3 sequences, more than 20% of them appearing once. This sample is part of a study of glioma-infiltrating T cells.

The sequencing input was glioma tissue, nonneoplastic brain tissue, or PBMCs (not recorded which). The chain recombines TRBV7-9 with TRBJ2-1; no firm D call. This receptor was obtained from a human donor with low-grade glioma or glioblastoma, undergoing nonglioma brain surgery, or in good health (not recorded which). The DNA for the CDR3 is TGTGCCAACAGCGAAGACTGCTACAATGAGCAGTTCTTC. As protein: CANSEDCYNEQFF.